One sample yielded the 21 T cell receptor beta chains listed below, sequenced in a study of blood T cell repertoires in COVID-19. Here immunoSEQ multiplex PCR was the method, and the copy in TCRdb shows in-frame clones only, minus some. The sample has 140,000 to 150,000 clones, 80% seen once; the top ten hold 5%. What was sequenced was peripheral blood. These receptors were obtained from a woman aged 50 to 60 with acute or convalescent COVID-19.

This chain joins TRBV6-5 and TRBJ2-7, with 9 bases lining up with TRBD1. The CDR3 runs 15 residues. Germline CDR1 is MNHEY and CDR2 is SVGAGI. V was clipped by 1 base and J by 5 bases; unmatched bases: 6. CDR3 DNA sequence: TGTGCCAGCAGTTACTTCGGGACAGGGCTCAACGAGCAGTACTTC. Translating it yields CASSYFGTGLNEQYF.

A note on this clone: An end of the junction does not agree with germline; a read error may underlie this. The chain carries TRBV20-1 and TRBJ2-5; tentatively, D is TRBD2 (6 bases). CDR3 length: 11 residues. CDR1 is DFQATT, CDR2 SNEGSKA, per germline (reference sequence). CDR3 sequence reads: CSARAGETQYF. CDR3 bases: TGCAGTGCCAGAGCGGGAGAGACCCAGTACTTC.

This clone was observed once. This chain links TRBV6-1 with TRBJ2-1; D unresolved. Trimming shortened V by 2 bases and J by 0 bases, and 11 bases separated the two germline ends. Germline-derived CDR1 and CDR2 are MNHNS and SASEGT. The CDR3 spans 16 residues. CDR3 in amino acids: CASSEMKASSYNEQFF. The CDR3 region has the DNA TGTGCCAGCAGTGAAATGAAGGCTAGCTCCTACAATGAGCAGTTCTTC.

This clone was observed a single time. The chain combines TRBV5-1 with TRBJ2-3; D may be TRBD2 (6 bases). The CDR3 covers 15 residues. V lost 2 bases and J lost 6, with 16 bases in between. Germline assignment: CDR1 SGHRS and CDR2 YFSETQ. CDR3 in amino acids: CASSFGSGERDTQYF. As DNA, the CDR3 is TGCGCCAGCAGCTTTGGTTCGGGGGAGCGGGATACGCAGTATTTT.

V usage is TRBV18 and J usage is TRBJ1-1; 9 nucleotides line up with TRBD1. Germline V gives CDR1 KGHSH, CDR2 LQKENI. V dropped 4 bases and J dropped 6; count of bases not matched to a gene: 12. This CDR3 is 16 amino acids long. The CDR3 nucleotides are TGTGCCAGCTCACACCGGACAGGGGCGGGAGTAGCTGAAGCTTTCTTT. Protein: CASSHRTGAGVAEAFF. Looking up the rest from reference TRBV18 and TRBJ1-1 gives the full variable domain: NAGVMQNPRHLVRRRGQEARLRCSPMKGHSHVYWYRQLPEEGLKFMVYLQKENIIDESGMPKERFSAEFPKEGPSILRIQQVVRGDSAAYFCASSHRTGAGVAEAFFGQGTRLTVV.

The chain joins TRBV2 to TRBJ1-5; 7 positions agree with TRBD1. Losses at the gene ends were 1 base for V and 3 bases for J; bases not matched to a gene: 6. CDR1 and CDR2 from the germline V gene are SNHLY and FYNNEI. CDR3 size: 16 residues. The CDR3 sequence: CASSEGTGEFNQPQHF. Here the CDR3 DNA reads TGTGCCAGCAGTGAAGGGACAGGAGAGTTCAATCAGCCCCAGCATTTT.

J is TRBJ1-1 and V is TRBV18; a weak D match, TRBD1 (6 bases). This CDR3 comprises 14 residues. Germline V lookup: CDR1 KGHSH, CDR2 LQKENI. Trimming pared 3 bases from V and 7 bases from J, leaving 15 bases between. The CDR3 DNA follows: TGTGCCAGCTCACCGCGGGGAGGGGGGGATGAAGCTTTCTTT. As protein: CASSPRGGGDEAFF.

This clone appeared once. In the same sample, other DNA sequences code for this CDR3. The gene calls are TRBV6-1 and TRBJ1-2; D might be TRBD1 (5 bases). The length of the CDR3 is 12 residues. V dropped 3 bases and J dropped 4 bases, with 6 bases sitting between them. Germline V gene lookup returns CDR1 MNHNS and CDR2 SASEGT. The CDR3 region is CASSDTGYGYTF. The CDR3 coding sequence is TGTGCCAGCAGTGACACAGGCTATGGCTACACCTTC.

This chain connects TRBV12-3 or TRBV12-4 to TRBJ1-4, with D possibly TRBD1 on 5 matching bases. The CDR3 has 13 amino acids. The V end was cut by 6 bases, the J end by 10 bases, with 15 bases between. The CDR3 DNA reads as TGTGCCAGCAGAAAGGGGAGGGTAGGAAAACTGTTTTTT. Its translation is CASRKGRVGKLFF.

The gene calls are TRBV19 and TRBJ1-5; perhaps TRBD1 as D (5 bases). CDR1 and CDR2 (germline): LNHDA, SQIVND (reference sequence). Trimming took 3 bases from V and 4 from J, leaving 16 bases between them. There are 16 residues in the CDR3. The DNA for the CDR3 is TGTGCCAGTAGTATGGGCAGGGTGCAGGGAAATCAGCCCCAGCATTTT. The encoded protein is CASSMGRVQGNQPQHF.

The V call is TRBV5-4, the J call TRBJ1-1; 8 bases are a match to TRBD1. Trimming cost V 5 bases and J 4 bases; bases outside gene matches: 7. Per germline, CDR1 SGHNT and CDR2 YYREEE (reference sequence). This CDR3 spans 14 amino acids. The CDR3 protein is CASSFTGGATEAFF. Written as DNA, the CDR3 is TGTGCCAGCAGTTTTACAGGGGGGGCCACTGAAGCTTTCTTT.

The V gene is TRBV25-1, the J gene TRBJ2-7; 7 positions agree with TRBD1. Trimming cost V 1 base and J 4 bases; bases outside gene matches: 4. The germline CDR1 and CDR2 sequences are MGHDK and SYGVNS. There are 14 residues in the CDR3. The CDR3 loop is CASSESPDRYEQYF. The CDR3 DNA reads TGTGCCAGCAGTGAATCACCGGACAGGTACGAGCAGTACTTC.

The gene calls are TRBV5-1 and TRBJ2-7, with TRBD1 matching over 9 bases. V lost 4 bases, J lost 7 bases, and 9 bases stayed unmatched. Germline CDR1 and CDR2: SGHRS and YFSETQ. This CDR3 spans 14 amino acids. The CDR3 spells CASSLGQGTREQYF. CDR3 nucleotides: TGCGCCAGCAGCCTCGGACAGGGGACCCGTGAGCAGTACTTC.

The V call is TRBV11-1, the J call TRBJ1-1; no clear D. CDR1 is SGHAT, CDR2 FQDESV, per germline (reference sequence). The CDR3 runs 13 residues. The V end lost 5 bases, the J end lost 4 bases, and 11 bases lay between the germline ends. The CDR3 nucleotides read TGTGCCAGCAGCCGGGGAACGGGCACTGAAGCTTTCTTT. Translated, it gives CASSRGTGTEAFF.

The chain links TRBV29-1 to TRBJ2-5; possibly TRBD2 for D (6 bases). V lost 7 bases and J lost 4, with 16 bases in between. This CDR3 contains 13 residues. CDR1 and CDR2 (germline): SQVTM, ANQGSEA. The DNA for the CDR3 is TGCAGCGATCCGGGAGCGGTGGGAGAGACCCAGTACTTC. Translation gives CSDPGAVGETQYF. Full variable domain (rest looked up from reference TRBV29-1 and TRBJ2-5): SAVISQKPSRDICQRGTSLTIQCQVDSQVTMMFWYRQQPGQSLTLIATANQGSEATYESGFVIDKFPISRPNLTFSTLTVSNMSPEDSSIYLCSDPGAVGETQYFGPGTRLLVL.

This chain uses TRBV7-2 with TRBJ2-5; TRBD2 matches at 11 bases. The junction had 8 bases not matched to a gene; V was cut back by 5 bases and J by 6 bases. CDR1 is SGHTA and CDR2 is FQGNSA in the germline V gene. The CDR3 runs 15 residues. CDR3 coding DNA: TGTGCCAGCAGCCCCTCACTAGCGGGGGCAAAGACCCAGTACTTC. This translates into CASSPSLAGAKTQYF.

In its sample, this clone was seen once. The rearrangement joins TRBV5-4 to TRBJ2-1, with 7 bases matching TRBD2. There are 13 residues in the CDR3. Per germline, CDR1 SGHNT and CDR2 YYREEE (reference sequence). Trimming at V came to 2 bases and at J to 9 bases, leaving 5 bases not matched to a gene. CDR3 DNA sequence: TGTGCCAGCAGCTTTGAAACGGGAGGTGAGCAGTTCTTC. Its translation: CASSFETGGEQFF.

The chain combines TRBV2 with TRBJ2-3; 12 bases are a match to TRBD2. Germline CDR1 is SNHLY and CDR2 is FYNNEI. Trimming at V came to 3 bases and at J to 4 bases, leaving 5 bases not matched to a gene. This CDR3 comprises 16 residues. The CDR3 sequence is CASSEGGLAGPDTQYF. The CDR3, as DNA: TGTGCCAGCAGTGAGGGGGGACTAGCGGGCCCAGATACGCAGTATTTT.

This chain joins TRBV11-2 and TRBJ2-2; 12 positions agree with TRBD2. Per the germline V gene, CDR1 is SGHAT and CDR2 is FQNNGV. The CDR3 loop spans 17 amino acids. V was clipped by 5 bases and J by 5 bases; unmatched bases: 9. CDR3 in DNA: TGTGCCAGCAGCGAAGAGCCTAGCGGGGGGGGAACCGGGGAGCTGTTTTTT. It codes for CASSEEPSGGGTGELFF.

In its sample, this clone was seen a few times. V usage is TRBV28 and J usage is TRBJ1-4, with 8 bases matching TRBD1. Germline-derived CDR1 and CDR2 are MDHEN and SYDVKM. After removal of 3 bases from V and 1 base from J, the junction contained 7 bases not matched to a gene. The CDR3 totals 17 residues. The CDR3 sequence is CASSFFRGRVTNEKLFF. The CDR3 DNA is TGTGCCAGCAGTTTTTTCAGGGGGCGAGTAACTAATGAAAAACTGTTTTTT. The full variable domain, its missing parts supplied by reference TRBV28 and TRBJ1-4, is DVKVTQSSRYLVKRTGEKVFLECVQDMDHENMFWYRQDPGLGLRLIYFSYDVKMKEKGDIPEGYSVSREKKERFSLILESASTNQTSMYLCASSFFRGRVTNEKLFFGSGTQLSVL.

The chain recombines TRBV5-6 with TRBJ2-3; tentatively, D is TRBD1 (5 bases). This CDR3 has 18 residues. The germline gives CDR1 SGHDT, CDR2 YYEEEE. Between the trimmed V and J ends, which lost 4 bases and 5 bases, there was a span of 26 bases. This CDR3 reads CASSLTTDSEIFGDTQYF. DNA for the CDR3: TGTGCCAGCAGCCTAACCACAGACAGTGAAATATTCGGAGATACGCAGTATTTT.